This T cell receptor beta chain was identified during a study of T cell clonality in common variable immunodeficiency. Regarding the study as a whole: CVID subjects showed higher TCRbeta clonality than healthy controls. Patient heterogeneity in the CVID cohort limited correlations between repertoire features and clinical complications. Common variable immunodeficiency TCR beta sequences reportedly had fewer deletions and N-nucleotide insertions. Shared TCRbeta clones were fewer between CVID subjects than controls.

V gave up 7 bases and J gave up 6 bases, with 7 bases separating them. The germline CDR1 and CDR2 sequences are MNHEY and SVGEGT. CDR3 length equals 10 residues. Assay used: immunoSEQ multiplex PCR; TCRdb lists only in-frame clones, some missing. Sampling found 50,000 to 60,000 clones, none seen once. This clone has a count of ten or more. Its antigen is undetermined. The CDR3 is cut off 3 residues early in the read; its end comes from the germline J gene. This receptor was obtained from a person between 18 and 75 years old in good health. The J gene is TRBJ2-7, the V gene TRBV6-2 or TRBV6-3; D uncertain. The sample consisted of peripheral blood mononuclear cells. The CDR3 bases that were read are TGTGCCAGCAAGGGCCCCGAG. This sequence encodes CASKGPE. The whole CDR3 sequence is CASKGPEQYF.